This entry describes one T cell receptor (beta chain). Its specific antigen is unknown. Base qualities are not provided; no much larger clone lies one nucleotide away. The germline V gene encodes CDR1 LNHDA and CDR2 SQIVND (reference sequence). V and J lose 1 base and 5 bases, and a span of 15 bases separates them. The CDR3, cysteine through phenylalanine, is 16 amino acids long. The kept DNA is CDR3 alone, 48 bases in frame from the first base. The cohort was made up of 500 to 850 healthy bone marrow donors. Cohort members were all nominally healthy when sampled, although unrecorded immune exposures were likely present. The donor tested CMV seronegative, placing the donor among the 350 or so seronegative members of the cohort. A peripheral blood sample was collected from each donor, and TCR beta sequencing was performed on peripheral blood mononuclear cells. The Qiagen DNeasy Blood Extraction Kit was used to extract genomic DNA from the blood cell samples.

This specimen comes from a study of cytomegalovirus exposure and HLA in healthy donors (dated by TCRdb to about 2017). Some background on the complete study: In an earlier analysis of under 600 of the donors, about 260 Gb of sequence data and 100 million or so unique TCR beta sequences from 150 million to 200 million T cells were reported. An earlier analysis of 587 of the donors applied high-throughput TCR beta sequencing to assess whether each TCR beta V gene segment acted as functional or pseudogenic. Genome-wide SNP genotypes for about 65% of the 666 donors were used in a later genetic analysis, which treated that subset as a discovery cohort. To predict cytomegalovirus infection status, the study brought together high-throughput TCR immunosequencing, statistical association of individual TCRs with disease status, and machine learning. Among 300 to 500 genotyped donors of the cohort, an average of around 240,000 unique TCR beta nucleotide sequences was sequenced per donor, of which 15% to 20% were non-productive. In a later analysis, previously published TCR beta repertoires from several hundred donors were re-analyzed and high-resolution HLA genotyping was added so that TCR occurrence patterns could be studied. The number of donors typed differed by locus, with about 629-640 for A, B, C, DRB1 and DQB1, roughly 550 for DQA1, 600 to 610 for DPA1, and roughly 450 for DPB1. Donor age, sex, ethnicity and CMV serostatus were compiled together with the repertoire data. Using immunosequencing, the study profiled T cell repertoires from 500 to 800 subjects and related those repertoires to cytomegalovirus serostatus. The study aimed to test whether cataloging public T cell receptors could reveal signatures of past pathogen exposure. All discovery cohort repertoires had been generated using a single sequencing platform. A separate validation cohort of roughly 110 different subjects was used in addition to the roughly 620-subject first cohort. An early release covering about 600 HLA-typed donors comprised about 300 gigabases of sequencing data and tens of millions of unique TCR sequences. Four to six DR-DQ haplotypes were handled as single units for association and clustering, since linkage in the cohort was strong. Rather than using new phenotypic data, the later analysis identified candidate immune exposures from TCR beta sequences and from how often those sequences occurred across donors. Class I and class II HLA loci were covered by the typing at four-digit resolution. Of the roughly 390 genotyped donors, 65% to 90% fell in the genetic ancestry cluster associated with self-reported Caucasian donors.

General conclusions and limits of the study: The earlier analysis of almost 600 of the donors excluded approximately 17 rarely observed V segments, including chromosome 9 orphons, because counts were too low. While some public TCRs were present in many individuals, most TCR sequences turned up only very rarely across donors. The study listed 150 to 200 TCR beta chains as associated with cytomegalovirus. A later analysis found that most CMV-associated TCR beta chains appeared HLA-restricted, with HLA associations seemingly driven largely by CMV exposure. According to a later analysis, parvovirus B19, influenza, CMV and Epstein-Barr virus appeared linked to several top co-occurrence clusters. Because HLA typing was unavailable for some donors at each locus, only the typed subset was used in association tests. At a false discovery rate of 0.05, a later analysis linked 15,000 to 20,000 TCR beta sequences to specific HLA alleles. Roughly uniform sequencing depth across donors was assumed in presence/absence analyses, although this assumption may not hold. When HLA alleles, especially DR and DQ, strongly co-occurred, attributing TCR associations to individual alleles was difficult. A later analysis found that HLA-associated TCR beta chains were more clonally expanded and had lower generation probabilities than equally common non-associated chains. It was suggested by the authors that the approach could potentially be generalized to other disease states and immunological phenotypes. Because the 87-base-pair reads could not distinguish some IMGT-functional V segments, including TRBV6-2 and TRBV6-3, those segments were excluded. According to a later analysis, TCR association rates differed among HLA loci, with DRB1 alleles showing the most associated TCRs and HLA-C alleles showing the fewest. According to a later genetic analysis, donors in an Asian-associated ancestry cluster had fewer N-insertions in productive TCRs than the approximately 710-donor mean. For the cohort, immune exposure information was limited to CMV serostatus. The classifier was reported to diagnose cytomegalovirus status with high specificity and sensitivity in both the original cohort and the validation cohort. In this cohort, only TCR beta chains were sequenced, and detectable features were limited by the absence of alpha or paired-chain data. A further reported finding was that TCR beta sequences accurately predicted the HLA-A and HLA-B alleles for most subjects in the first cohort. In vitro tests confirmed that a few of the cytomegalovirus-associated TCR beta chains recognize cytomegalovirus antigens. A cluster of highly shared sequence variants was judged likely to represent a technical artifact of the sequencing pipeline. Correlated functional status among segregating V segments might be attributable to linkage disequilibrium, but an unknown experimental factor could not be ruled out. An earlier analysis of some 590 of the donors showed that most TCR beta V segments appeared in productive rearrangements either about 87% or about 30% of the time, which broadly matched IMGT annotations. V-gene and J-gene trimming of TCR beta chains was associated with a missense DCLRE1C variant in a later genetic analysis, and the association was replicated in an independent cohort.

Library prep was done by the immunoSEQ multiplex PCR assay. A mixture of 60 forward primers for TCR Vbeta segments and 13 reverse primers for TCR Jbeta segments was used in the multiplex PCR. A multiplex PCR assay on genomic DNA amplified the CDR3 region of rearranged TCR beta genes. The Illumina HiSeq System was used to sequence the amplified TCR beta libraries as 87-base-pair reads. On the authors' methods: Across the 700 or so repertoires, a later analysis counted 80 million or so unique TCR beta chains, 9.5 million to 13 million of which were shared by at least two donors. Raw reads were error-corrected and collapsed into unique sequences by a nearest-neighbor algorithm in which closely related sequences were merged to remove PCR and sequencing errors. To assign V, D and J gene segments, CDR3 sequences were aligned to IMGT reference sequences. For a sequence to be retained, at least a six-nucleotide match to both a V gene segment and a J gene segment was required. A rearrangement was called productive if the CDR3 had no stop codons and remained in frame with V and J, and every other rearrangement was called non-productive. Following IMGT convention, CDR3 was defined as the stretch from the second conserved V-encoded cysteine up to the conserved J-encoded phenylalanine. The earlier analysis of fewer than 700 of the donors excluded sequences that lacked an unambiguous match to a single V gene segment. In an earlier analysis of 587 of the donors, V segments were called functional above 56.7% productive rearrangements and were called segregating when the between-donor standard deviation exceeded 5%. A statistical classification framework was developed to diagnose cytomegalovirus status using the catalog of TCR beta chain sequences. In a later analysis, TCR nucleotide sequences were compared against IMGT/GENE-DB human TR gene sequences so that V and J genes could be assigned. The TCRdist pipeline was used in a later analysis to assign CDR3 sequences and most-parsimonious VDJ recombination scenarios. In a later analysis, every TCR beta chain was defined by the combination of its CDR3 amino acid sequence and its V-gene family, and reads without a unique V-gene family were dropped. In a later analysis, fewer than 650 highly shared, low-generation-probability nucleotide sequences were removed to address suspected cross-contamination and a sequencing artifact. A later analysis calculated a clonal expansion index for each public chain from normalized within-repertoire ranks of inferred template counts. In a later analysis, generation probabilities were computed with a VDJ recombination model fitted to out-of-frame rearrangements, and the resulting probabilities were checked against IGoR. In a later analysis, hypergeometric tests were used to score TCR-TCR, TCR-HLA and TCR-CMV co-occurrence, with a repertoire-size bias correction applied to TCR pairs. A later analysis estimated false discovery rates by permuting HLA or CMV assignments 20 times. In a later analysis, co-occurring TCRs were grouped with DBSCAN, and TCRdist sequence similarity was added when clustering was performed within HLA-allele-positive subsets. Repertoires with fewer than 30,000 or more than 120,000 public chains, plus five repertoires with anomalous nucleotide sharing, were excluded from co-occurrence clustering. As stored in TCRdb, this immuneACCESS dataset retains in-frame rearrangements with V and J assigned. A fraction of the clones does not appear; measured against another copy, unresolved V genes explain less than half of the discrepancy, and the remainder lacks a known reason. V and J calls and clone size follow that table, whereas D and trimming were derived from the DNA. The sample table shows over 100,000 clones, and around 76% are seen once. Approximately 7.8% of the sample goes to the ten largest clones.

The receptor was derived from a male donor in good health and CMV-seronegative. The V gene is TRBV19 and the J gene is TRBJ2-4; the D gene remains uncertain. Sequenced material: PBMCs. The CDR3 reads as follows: CASSIGAGGVENIQYF. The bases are TGTGCCAGTAGTATAGGGGCAGGTGGTGTCGAAAACATTCAGTACTTC.